The 24 T cell receptor beta chains reported below all come from one sample, sequenced in a study of T cells after posttransplantation cyclophosphamide. Busulfan-fludarabine conditioning, marrow transplant, and cyclophosphamide on days +3 and +4 were administered. Data came from immunoSEQ multiplex PCR; TCRdb stores just in-frame clones and leaves some out. There are under 25,000 clones in the sample, none observed a single time. The sample here was PBMCs, taken after allogeneic stem cell transplant with posttransplant cyclophosphamide. The receptor set was obtained from a male patient under 35 who received an allogeneic stem cell transplant from a related donor, was CMV-positive, and had no GVHD. The T cells may partly be graft donor cells.

This clone has at least ten counts. V gene TRBV14 combines with J gene TRBJ2-7; tentative D call: TRBD1 (5 bases). The germline gives CDR1 SGHDN, CDR2 FVKESK. Trimming took 1 base from V and 2 from J, leaving 9 bases between them. This CDR3 comprises 14 residues. The CDR3 DNA sequence: TGTGCCAGCAGCCAAGTTCAGGGCCCCTACGAGCAGTACTTC. It specifies CASSQVQGPYEQYF. Full variable domain (missing parts from reference TRBV14 and TRBJ2-7): EAGVTQFPSHSVIEKGQTVTLRCDPISGHDNLYWYRRVMGKEIKFLLHFVKESKQDESGMPNNRFLAERTGGTYSTLKVQPAELEDSGVYFCASSQVQGPYEQYFGPGTRLTVT.

At least ten counts were recorded for this clone. V gene TRBV6-6 combines with J gene TRBJ1-5; 8 bases map to TRBD1. Germline V CDR1 and CDR2: MNHNY, SVGAGI (reference sequence). This CDR3 contains 16 residues. V lost 2 bases, J lost 2 bases, and 5 bases stayed unmatched. CDR3 nucleotide sequence: TGTGCCAGCAGTTACAGACAGGGGTTGGGCAATCAGCCCCAGCATTTT. This encodes CASSYRQGLGNQPQHF.

This clone was counted many times. The V and J genes are TRBV7-9 and TRBJ1-2; D remains unclear. The CDR3 runs to 13 residues. Germline V lookup: CDR1 SEHNR, CDR2 FQNEAQ (reference sequence). The V gene lost 4 bases and the J gene lost 4 bases, with 10 bases spanning the gap. CDR3 in amino acids: CASSYQLFYGYTF. The CDR3 nucleotides read TGTGCCAGCAGCTACCAGTTATTCTATGGCTACACCTTC.

Many counts were recorded for this clone. The chain is built from TRBV7-3 and TRBJ2-3; D is perhaps TRBD2 (5 bases). Germline CDR1 reads SGHTA; CDR2 reads FQGTGA. The ends were cut back, 1 base at V and 5 bases at J, with 10 bases in the middle. There are 14 residues in the CDR3. In nucleotides, the CDR3 is TGTGCCAGCAGCTTAAGTCTAGCAGGAGATACGCAGTATTTT. Residues: CASSLSLAGDTQYF.

In this sample, this clone turned up many times. The V call is TRBV5-4, the J call TRBJ2-3; 10 bases are shared with TRBD2. The CDR3 sequence is 16 residues long. The V segment lost 3 bases and the J segment 3 bases; nucleotides outside the gene matches: 7. Germline CDR1 reads SGHNT; CDR2 reads YYREEE (reference sequence). As DNA, the CDR3 is TGTGCCAGCAGCTCGCCGGGGACTAGCGCGACAGATACGCAGTATTTT. Its translation is CASSSPGTSATDTQYF.

This clone showed up many times. V is TRBV28 and J is TRBJ1-2; unclear D gene. Germline V gives CDR1 MDHEN, CDR2 SYDVKM. V was cut by 5 bases and J by 0 bases, with 13 bases left in between. The length of the CDR3 is 15 residues. The DNA of the CDR3 is TGTGCCAGCAGTGTCAATTACAAAGCTAACTATGGCTACACCTTC. It codes for CASSVNYKANYGYTF.

This clone has ten or more counts. CDR3 amino acids: CASSGTGGFQPQHF. CDR3 nucleotide sequence: TGTGCCAGCAGCGGGACAGGGGGCTTTCAGCCCCAGCATTTT. The rearrangement joins TRBV5-6 to TRBJ1-5; 12 bases align to TRBD1. Germline CDR1 is SGHDT and CDR2 is YYEEEE. This CDR3 has 14 residues. Unmatched junction bases numbered 2, after V lost 4 bases and J lost 6 bases.

This clone was detected many times. This rearrangement joins TRBV7-9 to TRBJ2-7; 9 bases match TRBD2. There are 13 residues in the CDR3. Per germline, CDR1 SEHNR and CDR2 FQNEAQ (reference sequence). Trimming took 4 bases from V and 5 from J; bases not matched to a gene: 3. This CDR3 reads CASSSWTSDEQYF. CDR3 DNA: TGTGCCAGCAGCTCCTGGACTAGCGACGAGCAGTACTTC.

This chain links TRBV7-9 with TRBJ1-2; no definite D call. CDR1 and CDR2 from the germline V gene are SEHNR and FQNEAQ (reference sequence). This CDR3 has 12 amino acids. V lost 9 bases and J lost 8, with 16 bases in between. CDR3 loop: CASSMEVRGYTF. The CDR3 DNA reads as TGTGCCAGTTCGATGGAGGTACGGGGCTACACCTTC.

This clone was seen at least ten times. The chain combines TRBV18 with TRBJ2-2; possibly TRBD1 for D (6 bases). Germline CDR1 and CDR2: KGHSH and LQKENI. CDR3 length equals 19 residues. Trimming pared 0 bases from V and 4 bases from J, leaving 21 bases between. The CDR3 DNA is TGTGCCAGCTCACCACCGACGACCTGGACAGCGATGGCCACCGGGGAGCTGTTTTTT. This gives the protein CASSPPTTWTAMATGELFF.

This clone was observed many times. The V call is TRBV27, the J call TRBJ2-1; weak D call: TRBD2 (7 bases). Deletions cut 0 bases from V and 9 bases from J, with 18 bases between. The germline V gene encodes CDR1 MNHEY and CDR2 SMNVEV (reference sequence). The CDR3 loop spans 16 amino acids. The CDR3 nucleotides are TGTGCCAGCAGTTTATCGATTGACCCTAGGGGGGGTGAGCAGTTCTTC. Its protein product is CASSLSIDPRGGEQFF.

In the case of this clone: A much larger clone is a single base away; this may be a read error. The V and J genes are TRBV7-8 and TRBJ2-7; the D gene is possibly TRBD2 (6 bases). Looked up from germline, CDR1 is SGHVS and CDR2 is FQNEAQ. This CDR3 has 18 amino acids. Here the CDR3 DNA reads TGTGTCAGCAGCTTATGGAGTATGGCGGGGCAGAACTCCTACGAGCAGTACTTC. Translated, it gives CVSSLWSMAGQNSYEQYF.

This clone appeared many times. The gene calls are TRBV10-3 and TRBJ1-6; no firm D call. CDR3 length equals 13 residues. V lost 7 bases and J 4 bases, leaving 8 bases between the germline ends. CDR1 and CDR2 from the germline V gene are ENHRY and SYGVKD. CDR3 DNA sequence: TGTGCCATCACCCCGGGTTATAATTCACCCCTCCACTTT. It translates to CAITPGYNSPLHF.

This clone was seen a few times. It may be a read error: a sequence one base away is much more abundant. V gene TRBV19 combines with J gene TRBJ1-2, with D maybe TRBD1 (5 bases). Germline V lookup: CDR1 LNHDA, CDR2 SQIVND (reference sequence). This CDR3 contains 15 residues. Here the CDR3 reads CASSTHGGSYYDYTF. The CDR3 coding sequence is TGTGCCAGTAGTACGCATGGGGGGTCCTACTATGACTACACCTTC.

This clone was recorded many times. The chain is built from TRBV27 and TRBJ1-5; D unclear. Trimming took off 2 bases at V and 4 bases at J, with 9 bases between the two ends. The CDR3 totals 14 residues. Germline V gives CDR1 MNHEY, CDR2 SMNVEV (reference sequence). The CDR3 DNA sequence: TGTGCCAGCAGTTTACATAGACTAAATCAGCCCCAGCATTTT. It encodes CASSLHRLNQPQHF.

In its sample, this clone was seen a few times. The chain links TRBV7-9 to TRBJ2-6; D perhaps matches TRBD2 (5 bases). CDR1 is SEHNR and CDR2 is FQNEAQ in the germline V gene (reference sequence). V was pared by 2 bases and J by 4 bases, with 12 bases between. There are 16 residues in the CDR3. The DNA for the CDR3 is TGTGCCAGCAGCTTATATGAGGGAGAGGGGGCCAACGTCCTGACTTTC. Its translation: CASSLYEGEGANVLTF.

Many counts were recorded for this clone. This chain connects TRBV19 to TRBJ2-1; D is ambiguous. Germline V gene lookup returns CDR1 LNHDA and CDR2 SQIVND (reference sequence). The CDR3 totals 13 residues. The V and J ends lost 2 bases and 7 bases respectively, with 9 bases between them. The CDR3 loop reads CASSIIPGNEQFF. The CDR3 DNA reads as TGTGCCAGTAGTATAATTCCCGGGAATGAGCAGTTCTTC.

This clone has at least ten counts. The genes are TRBV10-3 and TRBJ1-1, with 7 nucleotides matching TRBD1. The J segment lost 5 bases and the V segment lost 4 bases, leaving 4 bases of the junction unmatched. The CDR3 extends over 13 amino acids. Germline V gene data show CDR1 as ENHRY and CDR2 as SYGVKD. The CDR3 sequence: CAISADRATEAFF. The DNA for the CDR3 is TGTGCCATCAGTGCCGACAGGGCAACTGAAGCTTTCTTT.

This clone was observed many times. The CDR3 region has the DNA TGTGCCAGCAACATCAGGGGTGAGGAGACCCAGTACTTC. Residues: CASNIRGEETQYF. The chain has TRBV13 and TRBJ2-5, with a possible D match to TRBD1 (6 bases). The CDR3 has 13 amino acids. Trimming took off 7 bases at V and 5 bases at J, with 14 bases between the two ends. Germline CDR1 PRHDT, CDR2 FYEKMQ (reference sequence).

Comment on this clone: Additional DNA sequences in this sample encode the identical CDR3. The rearrangement links TRBV6-1 to TRBJ2-3; D gene unclear. The germline V gene encodes CDR1 MNHNS and CDR2 SASEGT. V lost 5 bases, J lost 6 bases, and 9 bases lay in between. The CDR3 runs to 12 residues. CDR3 coding DNA: TGTGCCAGCAGTTTAGCTGCGGATACGCAGTATTTT. It codes for CASSLAADTQYF.

This clone was detected ten times or more. The chain joins TRBV27 to TRBJ1-2; 10 bases map to TRBD1. J gave up 8 bases and V 4 bases, and 13 bases lay outside the gene matches. From germline, CDR1 is MNHEY and CDR2 SMNVEV (reference sequence). The CDR3 contains 16 residues. The CDR3 protein is CASSSKLRQGAQGYTF. CDR3 coding DNA: TGTGCCAGCAGTTCGAAGCTGCGACAGGGGGCGCAGGGCTACACCTTC.

This clone was observed at least ten times. This rearrangement joins TRBV10-3 to TRBJ2-3; possibly TRBD2 for D (7 bases). Germline V gene lookup returns CDR1 ENHRY and CDR2 SYGVKD. Trimming removed 6 bases from V and 4 bases from J, with 14 bases in between. The CDR3 is 14 amino acids. The CDR3 region has the DNA TGTGCCATCAGGGGGGCTGGGAGGGCAGATACGCAGTATTTT. Amino acids: CAIRGAGRADTQYF.

This clone showed up many times. CDR3 bases: TGTGCCAGCAGCTCTTTAGCGGGGCGCTACGAGCAGTACTTC. Translating it yields CASSSLAGRYEQYF. The rearrangement links TRBV11-2 to TRBJ2-7; 8 bases are a match to TRBD2. Looked up from germline, CDR1 is SGHAT and CDR2 is FQNNGV. V lost 4 bases to trimming and J lost 3 bases; unmatched junction nucleotides: 5. The CDR3 has 14 residues.

Ten or more counts support this clone. The rearrangement links TRBV5-1 to TRBJ1-1; 9 bases are a match to TRBD1. The germline CDR1 and CDR2 sequences are SGHRS and YFSETQ. There are 14 residues in the CDR3. After removal of 2 bases from V and 7 bases from J, the junction contained 6 bases not matched to a gene. DNA of the CDR3: TGCGCCAGCAGCTTCACAGGGGGCATGAATGAAGCTTTCTTT. Translation gives CASSFTGGMNEAFF.